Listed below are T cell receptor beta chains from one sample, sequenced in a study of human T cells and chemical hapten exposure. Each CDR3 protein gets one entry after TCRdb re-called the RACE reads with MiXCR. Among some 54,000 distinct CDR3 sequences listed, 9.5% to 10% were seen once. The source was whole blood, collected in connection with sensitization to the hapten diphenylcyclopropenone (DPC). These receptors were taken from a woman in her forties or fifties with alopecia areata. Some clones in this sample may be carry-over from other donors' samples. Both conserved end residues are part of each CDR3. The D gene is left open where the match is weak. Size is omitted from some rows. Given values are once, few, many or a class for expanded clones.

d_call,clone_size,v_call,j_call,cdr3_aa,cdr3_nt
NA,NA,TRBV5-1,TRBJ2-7,CASSETAHYEQYF,TGCGCCAGCAGCGAAACAGCTCACTACGAGCAGTACTTC
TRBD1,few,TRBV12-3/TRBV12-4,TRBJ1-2,CASGGQGYGYTF,TGTGCCAGCGGAGGACAGGGCTATGGCTACACCTTC
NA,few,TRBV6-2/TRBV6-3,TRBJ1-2,CASSYSNSYGYTF,TGTGCCAGCAGTTACTCGAATTCCTATGGCTACACCTTC
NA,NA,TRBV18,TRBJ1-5,CASSPANRAGRLGQPQHF,TGTGCCAGCTCACCAGCCAACAGGGCCGGGAGGTTGGGTCAGCCCCAGCATTTT
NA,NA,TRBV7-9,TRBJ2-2,CASGGQNTGELFF,TGTGCCAGCGGAGGACAAAACACCGGGGAGCTGTTTTTT
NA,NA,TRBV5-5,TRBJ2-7,CASSFRTFEPYEQYF,TGTGCCAGCAGCTTTCGGACCTTCGAACCCTACGAGCAGTACTTC
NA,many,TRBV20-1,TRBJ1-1,CSAPGRQILEAFF,TGCAGTGCTCCCGGCCGGCAGATCCTTGAAGCTTTCTTT
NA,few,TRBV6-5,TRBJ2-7,CASSYSVGSSYEQYF,TGTGCCAGCAGTTACTCAGTCGGGAGCTCCTACGAGCAGTACTTC
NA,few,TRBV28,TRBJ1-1,CASRPPEGEAFF,TGTGCCAGCAGGCCTCCGGAAGGCGAGGCTTTCTTT
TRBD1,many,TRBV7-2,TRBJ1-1,CASSPDRGHTEAFF,TGTGCCAGCAGCCCAGACAGGGGGCACACTGAAGCTTTCTTT
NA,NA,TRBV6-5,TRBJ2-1,CASRGQYNEQFF,TGTGCCAGCAGAGGACAGTACAATGAGCAGTTCTTC
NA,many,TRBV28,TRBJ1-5,CASSFSNGYNQPQHF,TGTGCCAGCAGTTTCAGCAACGGGTACAATCAGCCCCAGCATTTT
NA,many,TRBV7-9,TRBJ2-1,CASSLGAVYNEQFF,TGTGCCAGCAGCTTAGGGGCAGTATACAATGAGCAGTTCTTC
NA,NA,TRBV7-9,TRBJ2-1,CASSLRASEYNEQFF,TGTGCCAGCAGCTTACGGGCTAGCGAGTACAATGAGCAGTTCTTC
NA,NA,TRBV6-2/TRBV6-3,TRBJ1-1,CASSYGMGNTEAFF,TGTGCCAGCAGTTACGGCATGGGGAACACTGAAGCTTTCTTT
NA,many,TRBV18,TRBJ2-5,CASSPIKEETQYF,TGTGCCAGCTCCCCGATTAAGGAAGAGACCCAGTACTTC
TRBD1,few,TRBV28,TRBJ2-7,CASSFVGQGPYEQYF,TGTGCCAGCAGTTTCGTGGGACAGGGACCCTACGAGCAGTACTTC
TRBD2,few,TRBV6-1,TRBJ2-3,CASTGLASTDTQYF,TGTGCCAGCACCGGACTAGCGAGCACAGATACGCAGTATTTT
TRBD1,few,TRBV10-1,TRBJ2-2,CASSARQGTGELFF,TGCGCCAGCAGTGCGCGACAGGGCACCGGGGAGCTGTTTTTT